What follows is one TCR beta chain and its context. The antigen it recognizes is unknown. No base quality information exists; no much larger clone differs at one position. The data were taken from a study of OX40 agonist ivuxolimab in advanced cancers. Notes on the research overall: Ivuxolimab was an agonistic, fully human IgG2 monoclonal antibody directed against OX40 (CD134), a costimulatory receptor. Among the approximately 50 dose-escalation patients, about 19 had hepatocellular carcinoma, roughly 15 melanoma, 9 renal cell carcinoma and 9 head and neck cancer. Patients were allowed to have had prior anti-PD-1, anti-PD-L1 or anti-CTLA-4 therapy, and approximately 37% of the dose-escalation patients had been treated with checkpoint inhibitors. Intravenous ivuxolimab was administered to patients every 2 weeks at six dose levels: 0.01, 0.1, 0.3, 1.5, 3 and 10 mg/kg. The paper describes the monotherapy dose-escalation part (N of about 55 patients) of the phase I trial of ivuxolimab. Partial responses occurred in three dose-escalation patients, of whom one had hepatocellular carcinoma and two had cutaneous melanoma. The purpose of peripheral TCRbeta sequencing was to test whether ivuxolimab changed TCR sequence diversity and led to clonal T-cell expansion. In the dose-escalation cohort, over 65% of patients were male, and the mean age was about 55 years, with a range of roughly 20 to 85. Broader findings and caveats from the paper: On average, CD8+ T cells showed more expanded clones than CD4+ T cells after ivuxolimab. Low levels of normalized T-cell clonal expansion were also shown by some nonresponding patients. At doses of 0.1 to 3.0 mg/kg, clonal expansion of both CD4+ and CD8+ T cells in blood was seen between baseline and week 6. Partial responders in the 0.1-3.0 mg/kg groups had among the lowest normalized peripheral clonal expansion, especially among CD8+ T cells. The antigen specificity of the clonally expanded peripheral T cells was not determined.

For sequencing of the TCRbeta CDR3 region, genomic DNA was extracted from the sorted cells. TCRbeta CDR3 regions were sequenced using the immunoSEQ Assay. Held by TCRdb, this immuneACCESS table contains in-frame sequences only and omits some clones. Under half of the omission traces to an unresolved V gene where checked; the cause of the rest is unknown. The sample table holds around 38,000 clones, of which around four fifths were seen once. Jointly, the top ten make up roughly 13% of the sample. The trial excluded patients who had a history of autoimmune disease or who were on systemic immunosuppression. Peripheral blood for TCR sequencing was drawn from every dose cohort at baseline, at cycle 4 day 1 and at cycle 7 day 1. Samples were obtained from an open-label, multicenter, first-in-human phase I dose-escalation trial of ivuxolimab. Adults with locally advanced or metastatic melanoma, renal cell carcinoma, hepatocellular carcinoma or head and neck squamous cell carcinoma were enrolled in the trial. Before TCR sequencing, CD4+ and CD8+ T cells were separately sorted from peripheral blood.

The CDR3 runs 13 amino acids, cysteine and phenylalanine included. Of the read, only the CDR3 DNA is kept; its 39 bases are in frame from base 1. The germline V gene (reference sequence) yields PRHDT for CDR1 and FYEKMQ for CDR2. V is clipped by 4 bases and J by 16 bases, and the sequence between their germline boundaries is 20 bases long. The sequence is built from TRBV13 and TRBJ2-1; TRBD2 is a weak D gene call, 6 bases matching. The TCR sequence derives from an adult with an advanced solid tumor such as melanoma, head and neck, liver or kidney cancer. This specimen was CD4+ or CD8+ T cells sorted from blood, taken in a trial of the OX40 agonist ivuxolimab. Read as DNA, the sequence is TGTGCCAGCAGCTCAAGGGACCGGGAGTGTCAATTCTTC. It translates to CASSSRDRECQFF. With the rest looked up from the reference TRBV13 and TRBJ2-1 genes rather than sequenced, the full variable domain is AAGVIQSPRHLIKEKRETATLKCYPIPRHDTVYWYQQGPGQDPQFLISFYEKMQSDKGSIPDRFSAQQFSDYHSELNMSSLELGDSALYFCASSSRDRECQFFGPGTRLTVL.